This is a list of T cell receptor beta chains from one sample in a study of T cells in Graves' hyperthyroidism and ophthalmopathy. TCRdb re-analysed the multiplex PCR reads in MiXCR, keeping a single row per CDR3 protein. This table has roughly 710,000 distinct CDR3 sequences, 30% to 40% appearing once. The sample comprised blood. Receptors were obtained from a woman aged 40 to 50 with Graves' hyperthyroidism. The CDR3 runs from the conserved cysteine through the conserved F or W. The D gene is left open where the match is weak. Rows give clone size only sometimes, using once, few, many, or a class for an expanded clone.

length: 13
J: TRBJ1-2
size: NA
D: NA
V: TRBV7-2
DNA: TGTGCCAGCTCAAACCAGGACAGAGAAGGCTACACCTTC
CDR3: CASSNQDREGYTF

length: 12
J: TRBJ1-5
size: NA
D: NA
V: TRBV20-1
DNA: TGCAGTGCTACAGGGTCCAGTCAGCCCCAGCATTTT
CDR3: CSATGSSQPQHF

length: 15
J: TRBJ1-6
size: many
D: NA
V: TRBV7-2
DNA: TGTGCCAGCAGCTCAAGGGCACGGGATAATTCACCCCTCCACTTT
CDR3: CASSSRARDNSPLHF

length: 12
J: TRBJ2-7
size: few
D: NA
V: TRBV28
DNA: TGTGCCAGCAGTTTTAACATATACGAGCAGTACTTC
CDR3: CASSFNIYEQYF

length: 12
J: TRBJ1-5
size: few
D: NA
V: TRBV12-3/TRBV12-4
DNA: TGTGCCAGCAGATTTAGGGATCAGCCCCAGCATTTT
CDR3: CASRFRDQPQHF

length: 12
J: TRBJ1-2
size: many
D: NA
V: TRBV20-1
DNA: TGCAGTGCTAGAGATCAGGGACATGGCTACACCTTC
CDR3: CSARDQGHGYTF

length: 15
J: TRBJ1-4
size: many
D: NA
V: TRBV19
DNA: TGTGCCAGTAAGGACTCCCCCACCAGTAATGAAAAACTGTTTTTT
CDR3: CASKDSPTSNEKLFF

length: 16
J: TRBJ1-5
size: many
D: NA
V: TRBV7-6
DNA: TGTGCCAGCAGCTTCACAGCCGGGGACATGGATCAGCCCCAGCATTTT
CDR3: CASSFTAGDMDQPQHF

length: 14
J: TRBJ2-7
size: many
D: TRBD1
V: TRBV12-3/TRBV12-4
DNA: TGTGCCAGCAGTTCGGGACAGGGGATGTACGAGCAGTACTTC
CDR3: CASSSGQGMYEQYF

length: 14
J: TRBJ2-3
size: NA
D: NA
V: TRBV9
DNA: TGTGCCAGCAGCGAGGGGTCTAGCACAGATACGCAGTATTTT
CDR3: CASSEGSSTDTQYF

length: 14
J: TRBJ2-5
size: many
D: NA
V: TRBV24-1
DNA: TGTGCCACCAGTGCGGCAGGGTCCCAAGAGACCCAGTACTTC
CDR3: CATSAAGSQETQYF

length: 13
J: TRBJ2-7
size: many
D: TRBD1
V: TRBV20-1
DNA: TGCAGTGCTAGGGACAGGTATACCTACGAGCAGTACTTC
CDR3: CSARDRYTYEQYF

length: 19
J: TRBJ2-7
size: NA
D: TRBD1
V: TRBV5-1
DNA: TGCGCCAGCAGCCTGACAGGGAACACCGGGACCGAGAGCTCCTACGAGCAGTACTTC
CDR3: CASSLTGNTGTESSYEQYF

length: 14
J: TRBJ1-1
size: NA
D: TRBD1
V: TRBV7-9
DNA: TGTGCCAGCAGCGGGACAGGGTTGTTTTCTGAAGCTTTCTTT
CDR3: CASSGTGLFSEAFF

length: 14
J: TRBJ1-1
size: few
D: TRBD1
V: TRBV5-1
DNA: TGCGCCAGCAGCAGGGGACAGGGGGTGACTGAAGCTTTCTTT
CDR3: CASSRGQGVTEAFF

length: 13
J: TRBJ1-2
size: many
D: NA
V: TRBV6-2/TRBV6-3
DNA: TGTGCCAGCAGTTACACTTACTCTGGAGGCTACACCTTC
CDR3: CASSYTYSGGYTF

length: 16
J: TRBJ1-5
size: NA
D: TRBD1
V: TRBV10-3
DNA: TGTGCCATCAGTGGGCAGGGGGTTGATAGCAATCAGCCCCAGCATTTT
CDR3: CAISGQGVDSNQPQHF

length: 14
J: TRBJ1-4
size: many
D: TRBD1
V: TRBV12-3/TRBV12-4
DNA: TGTGCCAGCAGCAAAGACAGGGAGAGAGGGAAACTGTTTTTT
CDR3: CASSKDRERGKLFF

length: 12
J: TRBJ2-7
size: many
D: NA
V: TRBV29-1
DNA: TGCAGCGTTGAGTTTTCATCCAACGAGCAGTACTTC
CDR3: CSVEFSSNEQYF

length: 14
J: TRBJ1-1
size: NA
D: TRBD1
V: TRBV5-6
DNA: TGTGCCAGCAGCTGGGACAGGGGGAGCACTGAAGCTTTCTTT
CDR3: CASSWDRGSTEAFF

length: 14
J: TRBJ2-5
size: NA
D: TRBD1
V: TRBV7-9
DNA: TGTGCCAGCAGCCTTAAGACAGGGTTAGAGACCCAGTACTTC
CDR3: CASSLKTGLETQYF

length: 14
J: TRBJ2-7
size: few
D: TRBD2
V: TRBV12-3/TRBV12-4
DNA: TGTGCCAGCAGCCGGACTAGCGGGACGGGCGAGCAGTACTTC
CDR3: CASSRTSGTGEQYF

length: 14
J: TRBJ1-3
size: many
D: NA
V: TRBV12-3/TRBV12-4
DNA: TGTGCCAGCGTGCAACAGAGCTCTGGAAACACCATATATTTT
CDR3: CASVQQSSGNTIYF

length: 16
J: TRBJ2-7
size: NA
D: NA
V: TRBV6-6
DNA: TGTGCCAGCAGTTACTCGATGTTGGGTTTAGTCGGCGAGCAGTACTTC
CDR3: CASSYSMLGLVGEQYF

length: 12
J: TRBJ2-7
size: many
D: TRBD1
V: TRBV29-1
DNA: TGCAGCGTGGGACAGGCCACCTACGAGCAGTACTTC
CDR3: CSVGQATYEQYF

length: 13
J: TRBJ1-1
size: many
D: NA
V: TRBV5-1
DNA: TGCGCCAGCAGCACGGACCCGAACACTGAAGCTTTCTTT
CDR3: CASSTDPNTEAFF

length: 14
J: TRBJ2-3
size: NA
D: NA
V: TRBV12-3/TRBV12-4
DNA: TGTGCCAGCAGTTTACAGAGTAGCTCAGATACGCAGTATTTT
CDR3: CASSLQSSSDTQYF

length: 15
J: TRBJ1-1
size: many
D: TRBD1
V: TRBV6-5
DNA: TGTGCCAGCAGTACTCCGGGACAGGGATACACTGAAGCTTTCTTT
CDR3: CASSTPGQGYTEAFF

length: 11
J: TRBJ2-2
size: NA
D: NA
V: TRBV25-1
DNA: TGTGCCAGCAGAGGGAAGGGGGAGCTGTTTTTT
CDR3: CASRGKGELFF

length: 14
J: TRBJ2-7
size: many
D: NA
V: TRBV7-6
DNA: TGTGCCAGCAGCTTACGGCCAGGGGCTAACGAGCAGTACTTC
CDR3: CASSLRPGANEQYF

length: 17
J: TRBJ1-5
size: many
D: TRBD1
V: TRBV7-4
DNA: TGTGCCAGCAGCTTAGCGCCGGAGACAGGGGGCGGTCAGCCCCAGCATTTT
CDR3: CASSLAPETGGGQPQHF

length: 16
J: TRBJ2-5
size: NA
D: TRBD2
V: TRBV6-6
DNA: TGTGCCAGCATGGTTCTAGCGGGAGTCGTCGGCGAGACCCAGTACTTC
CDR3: CASMVLAGVVGETQYF

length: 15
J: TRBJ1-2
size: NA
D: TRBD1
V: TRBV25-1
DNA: TGTGCCAGCAGGATGGAGGCGGACAGGGACGTCGGCTACACCTTC
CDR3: CASRMEADRDVGYTF

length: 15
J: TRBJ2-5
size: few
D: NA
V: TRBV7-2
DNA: TGTGCCAGCAGGCCGACCGGGGCGGGGCGAGAGACCCAGTACTTC
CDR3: CASRPTGAGRETQYF

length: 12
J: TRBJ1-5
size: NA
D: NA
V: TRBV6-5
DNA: TGTGCCAGCAGTTTTGGACAGCAGCCCCAGCATTTT
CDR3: CASSFGQQPQHF

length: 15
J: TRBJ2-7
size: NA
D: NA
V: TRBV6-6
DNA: TGTGCCAGCAACTATGTAGGGGGAGTCTCCTACGAGCAGTACTTC
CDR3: CASNYVGGVSYEQYF

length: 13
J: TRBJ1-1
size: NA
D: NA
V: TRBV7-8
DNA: TGTGCCAGCTCACCGTCCGACAGCGCTGAAGCTTTCTTT
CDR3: CASSPSDSAEAFF

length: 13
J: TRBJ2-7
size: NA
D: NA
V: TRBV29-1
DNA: TGCAGCGTTTCACGAGGGTGGGCCTACGAGCAGTACTTC
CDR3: CSVSRGWAYEQYF

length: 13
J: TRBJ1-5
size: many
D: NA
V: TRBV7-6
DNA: TGTGCCAGCAGCTTAGATAGCAATCAGCCCCAGCATTTT
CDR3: CASSLDSNQPQHF

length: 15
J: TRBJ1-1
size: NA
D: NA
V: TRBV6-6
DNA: TGTGCCAGCAGTTATCTCGCGGTCATGAACACTGAAGCTTTCTTT
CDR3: CASSYLAVMNTEAFF

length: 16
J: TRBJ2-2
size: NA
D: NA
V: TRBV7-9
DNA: TGTGCCAGCAGCTTAGATTCGAGCAGGGACACCGGGGAGCTGTTTTTT
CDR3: CASSLDSSRDTGELFF

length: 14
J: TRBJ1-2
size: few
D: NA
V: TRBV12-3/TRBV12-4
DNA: TGTGCCAGCAGTTCGGGCACATTGTTCGTTGGCTACACCTTC
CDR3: CASSSGTLFVGYTF